The clone carrying this TCR beta chain appeared a single time. Its antigen is unknown. At one boundary the junction diverges from the germline segment, which might be a read error. The data stem from a study of tumor-infiltrating lymphocytes in primary liver carcinoma. Study context: Samples produced roughly 3.65 to 8 million productive TCRbeta reads, comparable across tissue types.

Findings of the study overall: Lower overlap was observed for tumor-adjacent and tumor-blood pairs relative to tumor region pairs. Representation across all five tumor regions was limited to only about 8-24% of top clones.

Scientists recovered RNA and DNA together from approximately 20-30 mg of unsorted bulk tissue. With chronic HBV infection, the patients were also treatment-naive. Total RNA (around 500 ng) served as template for TCR beta cDNA synthesis primed by a constant-region primer. Nested multiplex PCR, run for three rounds with slightly modified ARM-PCR, yielded TCR beta libraries. Running around 9 cycles apiece, the first two PCR rounds relied on TRBV1-TRBV30 forward primers together with a C-beta reverse primer. Using its own MiXCR run on the multiplex PCR reads, TCRdb lists one record per CDR3 protein. The sample records around 60,000 distinct CDR3 sequences, about 71% being singletons. CDR1 and CDR2 (germline): SGHAT, FQNNGV. The CDR3 is made up of 19 amino acids.

The chain combines TRBV11-2 with TRBJ2-1; D tentatively fits TRBD1 or TRBD2 (5 bases each). This clonotype was obtained from a man between 40 and 49 years old with primary liver carcinoma and hepatitis B virus infection. Sequencing was done on a sample of liver tumor tissue from sampling region 4. This sample's subset: tumor region T4, right-lateral pole. DNA for the CDR3: TGTGCCAGCAACTTAGATGGGCGATCCATCGGGACCCTTTACAATGAGCAGTTCTTC. It is translated as CASNLDGRSIGTLYNEQFF.